This T cell receptor beta chain originates from a study of T cell responses to AZD1222 COVID-19 vaccine. Study-wide findings and caveats: With two AZD1222 doses given, Spike-specific TCR breadth and depth both rose. Close to half of all spike-specific TCRs reportedly target regions of the variants that are unmutated.

The CDR3 contains 16 residues. Germline CDR1 reads MNHNY; CDR2 reads SVGAGI (reference sequence). V lost 6 bases, J lost 6 bases, and 20 bases lay in between. About this clone: Its antigen is as yet unknown.

Here immunoSEQ multiplex PCR was the method, and the copy in TCRdb shows in-frame clones only, minus some. The profile covers some 200,000 clones, with 85% to 95% appearing a single time and roughly 10% taken by the ten largest. Sequences were derived from peripheral blood, sampled on day 0 of AZD1222 vaccination. The source of this sequence is an adult in good health. The chain links TRBV6-6 to TRBJ1-4; no reliable D call. CDR3 sequence (DNA): TGTGCCAGCAGCCCCTTATCGGACGGTCAGCATGAAAAACTGTTTTTT. Amino acid sequence: CASSPLSDGQHEKLFF.